This T cell receptor (beta chain) was profiled in a study of T cells in localized non-small cell lung cancer. CDR1 and CDR2 (germline): SNHLY, FYNNEI. The CDR3 contains 14 residues. Trimming cost V 4 bases and J 2 bases; bases outside gene matches: 4. Study-level findings and limits: Adjacent lung was found to contain a median about 62 of the top 100 tumor clones. There was an association of higher blood T cell density with longer overall survival.

Profiling relied on immunoSEQ multiplex PCR, and the TCRdb table lists in-frame clones only, not all of them. There are approximately 81,000 clones in the sample; about 88% occur only once, and less than 25% lies in the top ten. About this clone itself: The antigen remains undetermined.

The V gene is TRBV2, the J gene TRBJ2-5, with 7 bases that match TRBD1. Here the sequenced sample was peripheral blood, taken before any cancer treatment. This clonotype was sampled from a woman between 35 and 70 years old with stage I squamous cell lung carcinoma. The CDR3, as DNA: TGTGCCAGCAGTGGAGGGACAGTTCAAGAGACCCAGTACTTC. Its translation is CASSGGTVQETQYF.